Below are 21 T cell receptor beta chains sequenced from a single sample in a study of blood T cell repertoires in COVID-19. Profiling relied on immunoSEQ multiplex PCR, and the TCRdb table lists in-frame clones only, not all of them. Among approximately 74,000 clones listed, 70% to 90% were seen once. The sequenced sample consisted of peripheral blood. These receptors came from a woman of 80 years or more with active or convalescent COVID-19.

A single count supports this clone. CDR3 in amino acids: CASSRTTGENYGYTF. As DNA, the CDR3 is TGCGCCAGCAGCCGCACAACAGGGGAGAACTATGGCTACACCTTC. This chain joins TRBV4-1 and TRBJ1-2; 7 nucleotides align to TRBD1. V shed 4 bases, J shed 2 bases, and the junction held 7 bases outside the gene matches. The CDR3 is 15 residues long. Germline-derived CDR1 and CDR2 are MGHRA and YSYEKL.

This chain joins TRBV28 and TRBJ2-7; D may be TRBD1 (5 bases). The CDR3 is made up of 16 amino acids. Trimming stripped 6 bases from V and 3 bases from J, with 21 bases between. Germline values: CDR1 MDHEN, CDR2 SYDVKM. Here the CDR3 DNA reads TGTGCCAGCAGCCCAGGGTACTCGGTGTCCGGCTACGAGCAGTACTTC. This sequence encodes CASSPGYSVSGYEQYF. Variable domain in full (rest from reference TRBV28 and TRBJ2-7): DVKVTQSSRYLVKRTGEKVFLECVQDMDHENMFWYRQDPGLGLRLIYFSYDVKMKEKGDIPEGYSVSREKKERFSLILESASTNQTSMYLCASSPGYSVSGYEQYFGPGTRLTVT.

V is TRBV28 and J is TRBJ1-2, with D possibly TRBD1 on 5 matching bases. CDR1 and CDR2 (germline): MDHEN, SYDVKM. V was cut by 2 bases and J by 8 bases, with 9 bases left in between. The CDR3 has 12 residues. The CDR3 sequence is CASSLAGYGYTF. CDR3 DNA sequence: TGTGCCAGCAGTTTAGCAGGGTACGGCTACACCTTC.

The V gene is TRBV28, the J gene TRBJ2-7, with 10 bases lining up with TRBD2. The CDR3 has 16 amino acids. V gave up 7 bases and J gave up 2 bases; unmatched junction bases: 11. CDR1 is MDHEN, CDR2 SYDVKM, per germline. The CDR3 reads CASTSAGTSEAYEQYF. CDR3 coding DNA: TGTGCCAGCACCTCGGCCGGGACTAGCGAGGCCTACGAGCAGTACTTC.

The rearrangement joins TRBV7-5 to TRBJ2-3; the table calls TRBD2, which could not be checked here. TRBV7-5 is an annotated pseudogene. The CDR3 extends over 20 amino acids. CDR3 DNA sequence: TGTGCCAGAAGCTTATTCCGTCTAGCGGGGGCCCCACTGTTCACAGATACGCAGTATTTT. Translated, it gives CARSLFRLAGAPLFTDTQYF.

The chain is built from TRBV27 and TRBJ2-3, with TRBD1 identical over 7 bases. The CDR3 is 16 amino acids. V dropped 5 bases and J dropped 3; count of bases not matched to a gene: 11. Per the germline V gene, CDR1 is MNHEY and CDR2 is SMNVEV (reference sequence). CDR3: CASSLLGTETTDTQYF. For the CDR3, the DNA is TGTGCCAGCAGTCTGCTCGGGACAGAGACTACAGATACGCAGTATTTT.

The chain combines TRBV9 with TRBJ2-6; the D is unclear. The CDR3 sequence is 15 residues long. Germline lookup yields CDR1 SGDLS and CDR2 YYNGEE. V lost 3 bases and J lost 0, with 7 bases in between. The CDR3 sequence is CASSAFSSGANVLTF. As DNA, the CDR3 is TGTGCCAGCAGCGCTTTTAGCTCTGGGGCCAACGTCCTGACTTTC. Full variable domain (rest looked up from reference TRBV9 and TRBJ2-6): DSGVTQTPKHLITATGQRVTLRCSPRSGDLSVYWYQQSLDQGLQFLIQYYNGEERAKGNILERFSAQQFPDLHSELNLSSLELGDSALYFCASSAFSSGANVLTFGAGSRLTVL.

This chain connects TRBV19 to TRBJ2-2, with 8 nucleotides matching TRBD2. The CDR3 runs 17 residues. CDR1 and CDR2 from the germline V gene are LNHDA and SQIVND (reference sequence). With V trimmed by 10 bases and J by 5 bases, 18 bases remained unmatched. The CDR3 region is CATRRLGGAGETGELFF. The CDR3 DNA is TGTGCCACCCGCAGGTTAGGAGGAGCGGGAGAGACCGGGGAGCTGTTTTTT.

The chain employs TRBV29-1 and TRBJ2-7, with 10 bases identical to TRBD1. The germline V gene has CDR1 SQVTM and CDR2 ANQGSEA. V dropped 4 bases and J dropped 9; count of bases not matched to a gene: 9. The length of the CDR3 is 13 residues. CDR3 amino acids: CSVVPGQGSGQYF. CDR3 nucleotides: TGCAGCGTTGTCCCGGGACAGGGGTCGGGGCAGTACTTC.

V gene TRBV21-1 combines with J gene TRBJ2-7; the DNA was not used to check the table's D call, TRBD1. TRBV21-1 is annotated as a pseudogene. The CDR3 contains 16 residues. CDR3 loop: CASSKGNGTAPLEQYF. The CDR3 coding sequence is TGTGCCAGCAGCAAAGGAAACGGGACAGCTCCCTTGGAGCAGTACTTC.

This rearrangement joins TRBV2 to TRBJ2-5, with D tentatively TRBD1 (6 bases). V was pared by 5 bases and J by 7 bases, with 14 bases between. The germline gives CDR1 SNHLY, CDR2 FYNNEI. CDR3 size: 13 residues. CDR3 sequence reads: CASSPGQGGTQYF. The CDR3 nucleotides read TGTGCCAGCAGTCCGGGACAAGGGGGGACCCAGTACTTC.

CDR3 residues: CASMWRPYNEQFF. The CDR3 DNA is TGTGCCTCTATGTGGAGACCCTACAATGAGCAGTTCTTC. This chain links TRBV12-3 or TRBV12-4 with TRBJ2-1; D gene unclear. Trimming removed 11 bases from V and 2 bases from J, with 13 bases in between. The CDR3 loop spans 13 amino acids.

V gene TRBV7-9 combines with J gene TRBJ2-7; D gene uncertain. This CDR3 spans 11 amino acids. Germline V gene lookup returns CDR1 SEHNR and CDR2 FQNEAQ (reference sequence). V lost 5 bases and J lost 6, with 8 bases in between. The chain's CDR3 is CASSRSPEQYF. In DNA form, the CDR3 reads TGTGCCAGCAGCCGGTCCCCCGAGCAGTACTTC.

The J gene is TRBJ2-3, the V gene TRBV7-2; 13 bases agree with TRBD2. V lost 1 base, J lost 1 base, and 2 bases stayed unmatched. The CDR3 is 17 residues long. In germline, CDR1 is SGHTA, CDR2 FQGNSA. The CDR3 region is CASSLVLAGGGTDTQYF. CDR3 bases: TGTGCCAGCAGCTTAGTACTAGCGGGGGGGGGCACAGATACGCAGTATTTT.

The chain combines TRBV7-6 with TRBJ2-1, with 10 bases that match TRBD1. Losses at the gene ends were 5 bases for V and 1 base for J; bases not matched to a gene: 2. Germline values: CDR1 SGHVS, CDR2 FNYEAQ. CDR3 size: 15 residues. The CDR3 DNA reads as TGTGCCAGCAGCAAGGGACAGGGGTCCTACAATGAGCAGTTCTTC. Its protein is CASSKGQGSYNEQFF. The variable domain in full, with the rest retrieved from reference TRBV7-6 and TRBJ2-1, is GAGVSQSPRYKVTKRGQDVALRCDPISGHVSLYWYRQALGQGPEFLTYFNYEAQQDKSGLPNDRFSAERPEGSISTLTIQRTEQRDSAMYRCASSKGQGSYNEQFFGPGTRLTVL.

The CDR3: CASSPGTGGTGETQYF. DNA of the CDR3: TGCGCCAGCAGCCCCGGGACAGGGGGCACTGGAGAGACCCAGTACTTC. This chain joins TRBV5-1 and TRBJ2-5; 12 bases map to TRBD1. Germline V gene lookup returns CDR1 SGHRS and CDR2 YFSETQ. The length of the CDR3 is 16 residues. J was trimmed by 4 bases and V by 4 bases; bases with no gene match: 8.

The chain recombines TRBV28 with TRBJ1-1; 7 nucleotides agree with TRBD1. From germline, CDR1 is MDHEN and CDR2 SYDVKM. The CDR3 runs 13 residues. V dropped 8 bases and J dropped 11; count of bases not matched to a gene: 14. CDR3 protein: CASSEGAHPVAFF. Written as DNA, the CDR3 is TGTGCCAGCTCGGAGGGGGCACATCCGGTGGCTTTCTTT.

This clone was seen a few times. The V and J genes are TRBV6-1 and TRBJ2-5, with TRBD2 matching over 10 bases. Germline V lookup: CDR1 MNHNS, CDR2 SASEGT. J lost 1 base, V lost 2 bases, and 4 bases had no gene match. This CDR3 is built from 16 residues. Here the CDR3 DNA reads TGTGCCAGCAGTGAATTAGCGGGGGGCCCCCAAGAGACCCAGTACTTC. Residues: CASSELAGGPQETQYF.

CDR3 sequence reads: CASSPGDRAGEAFF. For the CDR3, the DNA is TGTGCCAGCTCACCAGGGGACAGGGCGGGTGAAGCTTTCTTT. V is TRBV18 and J is TRBJ1-1; 9 positions match TRBD1. The CDR3 contains 14 residues. V was clipped by 2 bases and J by 7 bases; unmatched bases: 5. CDR1 and CDR2 from the germline V gene are KGHSH and LQKENI.

The chain carries TRBV9 and TRBJ1-5; 7 positions agree with TRBD1. Germline CDR1 and CDR2: SGDLS and YYNGEE. Trimming removed 1 base from V and 0 bases from J; junction bases left unmatched: 7. This CDR3 is 17 amino acids long. The CDR3 region has the DNA TGTGCCAGCAGCGTACCGGGACAGAGCTATAGCAATCAGCCCCAGCATTTT. It specifies CASSVPGQSYSNQPQHF.

The V and J genes are TRBV12-2 and TRBJ1-1; the tabulated D call, TRBD1, remains unverified against the DNA. TRBV12-2 corresponds to a pseudogene. This CDR3 is built from 17 residues. The CDR3, as DNA: TGTGCAAGTCGCTGCAAAAAACATGGGGGCATGAACACTGAAGCTTTCTTT. Translated, it gives CASRCKKHGGMNTEAFF.